This TCR beta chain was identified during a study of shared clonotypes between healthy human individuals. Naive CD8 cells, CD45RO-negative and positively selected for CCR7, excluded terminally differentiated effector memory CD45RA+ cells. Using about 0.2 ug DNA, around 30,000 T cell genomes, the sorted-subset replicate PCRs were run. Generated by immunoSEQ multiplex PCR, the TCRdb table keeps only in-frame clones and is missing some. The table records about 2.1 million clones, roughly 93% of them present only once. As for this clone: The antigen is unknown.

Between the trimmed V and J ends, which lost 5 bases and 8 bases, there was a span of 12 bases. This CDR3 contains 13 residues. From germline, CDR1 is SGHAT and CDR2 FQNNGV. Findings and limits, study-wide: Blood was the only sampled material, and tissue repertoires likely differ. Rarefaction showed that sequencing of sorted subsets was incomplete (despite large depth). When compared with the clonotypes that were shared by all four sorted-subset donors, the non-shared clonotypes turned out to have lower generation probabilities.

This sequence originates from a man younger than 35 in good health. Some clones in this sample may be carry-over from other donors' samples. The specimen sequenced was naive CD8+ T cells from PBMCs. The chain recombines TRBV11-2 with TRBJ1-4, with D unclear. CDR3 residues: CASSPMLSEKLFF. The CDR3 DNA is TGTGCCAGCAGCCCGATGTTAAGCGAAAAACTGTTTTTT.